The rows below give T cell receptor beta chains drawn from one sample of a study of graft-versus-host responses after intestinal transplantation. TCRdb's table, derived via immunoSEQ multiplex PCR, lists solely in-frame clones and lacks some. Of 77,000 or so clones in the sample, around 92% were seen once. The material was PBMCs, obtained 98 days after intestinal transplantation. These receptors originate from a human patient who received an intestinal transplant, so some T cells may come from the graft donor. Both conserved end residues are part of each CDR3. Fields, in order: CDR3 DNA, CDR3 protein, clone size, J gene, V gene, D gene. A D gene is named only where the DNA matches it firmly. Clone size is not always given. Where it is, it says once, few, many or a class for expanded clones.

TGTGCCAGCAGCCCCCTCCTAGCGGCTTTCTACAATGAGCAGTTCTTC CASSPLLAAFYNEQFF . TRBJ2-1 TRBV7-2 TRBD2
TGTGCCATCCGGGGGGGAAATTCACCCCTCCACTTT CAIRGGNSPLHF . TRBJ1-6 TRBV6-5 .
TGCGCCAGCAGTGATAGTCTAGCGATGAACGAGCAGTACTTC CASSDSLAMNEQYF . TRBJ2-7 TRBV10-1 .
TGCGCCAGCAGCTTAGAGGGTGGGTACGAGCAGTACTTC CASSLEGGYEQYF . TRBJ2-7 TRBV5-1 .
TGTGCCAGCAGCTTGGCCCCCGCTAACTATGGCTACACCTTC CASSLAPANYGYTF . TRBJ1-2 TRBV5-6 .
TGTGCCAGCAGCCTGACGCCCGGGGGAAACACCATATATTTT CASSLTPGGNTIYF . TRBJ1-3 TRBV14 .
TGTGCCAGCAGTCCTCGACGGCCCCCCTACGAGCAGTACTTC CASSPRRPPYEQYF . TRBJ2-7 TRBV27 .
TGCGCCAGCAGTGTACTCAAGGGAGAGCAGTTCTTC CASSVLKGEQFF . TRBJ2-1 TRBV10-1 .
TGTGCCAGCAGTTACGGGGATAGCGCGACCTACGAGCAGTACTTC CASSYGDSATYEQYF once TRBJ2-7 TRBV6-5 .
TGTGCCAGCAGCCAAGATCGGCAGGAGAACTCCTACGAGCAGTACTTC CASSQDRQENSYEQYF . TRBJ2-7 TRBV14 .
TGTGCCAGCAGCTTCGGGGGCCCTCAGTATTTT CASSFGGPQYF . TRBJ2-3 TRBV7-9 .
TGTGCCAGCAGCTTAGATAGTAGAACTAGCGGGATTATAAAGACCCAGTACTTC CASSLDSRTSGIIKTQYF . TRBJ2-5 TRBV11-1 TRBD2
TGTGCTAGTGGTTTGGGACCCCGACAGAAAGATTTGGATGGCTACACCTTC CASGLGPRQKDLDGYTF once TRBJ1-2 TRBV12-5 .
TGTGCCTGGAGTGTTAAGGGTGGTCGCACAGATACGCAGTATTTT CAWSVKGGRTDTQYF . TRBJ2-3 TRBV30 .
TGTGCCAGCAGCCAGGGGGGCTACGAGCAGTACTTC CASSQGGYEQYF . TRBJ2-7 TRBV2 .
TGTGCCATCAGTGAGTTGTACCAAGAGACCCAGTACTTC CAISELYQETQYF . TRBJ2-5 TRBV10-3 .
TGTGCCAGCAGTGAATTCAGGGGAATTCAGCCCCAGCATTTT CASSEFRGIQPQHF . TRBJ1-5 TRBV6-5 .
TGTGCCAGCAGCGACCGACAGGGGGCCACCGGGGAGCTGTTTTTT CASSDRQGATGELFF . TRBJ2-2 TRBV9 TRBD1
TGTGCCAGCAGTGAAGCTAGCGGCACAGATACGCAGTATTTT CASSEASGTDTQYF few TRBJ2-3 TRBV6-1 .
TGTGCCAGCAGCGTAGTGTCCTCGTGCACCATATATTTT CASSVVSSCTIYF . TRBJ1-3 TRBV9 .
TGTGCCAGCAGCCCCCCCGGGGCCAACGTCCTGACTTTC CASSPPGANVLTF . TRBJ2-6 TRBV7-3 .
TGTGCCATCAGTGACGGGGGGACCACAGATACGCAGTATTTT CAISDGGTTDTQYF . TRBJ2-3 TRBV10-3 TRBD2
TGTGCCAGCAGCCACAGGGCGACGAACACTGAAGCTTTCTTT CASSHRATNTEAFF once TRBJ1-1 TRBV5-5 .
TGTGCCAGCAGCTCGACCGGGACTAGCGCAGATACGCAGTATTTT CASSSTGTSADTQYF . TRBJ2-3 TRBV13 TRBD2
TGTGCCAGCAGCGTCATTTCGACAGTCAACACTGAAGCTTTCTTT CASSVISTVNTEAFF . TRBJ1-1 TRBV9 .
TGTGCCAGCAGCCACGAGGGACCGAGCGGGGGACTCACCGGGGAGCTGTTTTTT CASSHEGPSGGLTGELFF . TRBJ2-2 TRBV5-4 TRBD2
TGTGCCAGCAGCTCCCGGACTAGCGGGAGGGCCGGCGGGGAGCTGTTTTTT CASSSRTSGRAGGELFF . TRBJ2-2 TRBV5-4 TRBD2
TGTGCCAGCAGTTACTCCCCGGGAGATACGCAGTATTTT CASSYSPGDTQYF . TRBJ2-3 TRBV6-6 .
TGTGCCAGCGGTGCTGGGGACATCTTAGCAGCTGAAGCTTTCTTT CASGAGDILAAEAFF . TRBJ1-1 TRBV6-1 .
TGTGCCAGCAGCCAAGCCAGGACTACTAACTATGGCTACACCTTC CASSQARTTNYGYTF . TRBJ1-2 TRBV4-2 .
TGTGCCAGCAGCGAGGCGTACAGGGGGCGCAATGGCTATGGCTACACCTTC CASSEAYRGRNGYGYTF . TRBJ1-2 TRBV7-6 TRBD1
TGTGCCACCGCGACAGCCTTCTATGGCTACACCTTC CATATAFYGYTF . TRBJ1-2 TRBV6-1 .
TGTGCCAGCAGTGGACTAGCGGGGGACTACAATGAGCAGTTCTTC CASSGLAGDYNEQFF . TRBJ2-1 TRBV6-1 TRBD2
TGTGCCAGCTCACGGAGGACTAGCTGTGAGACCCAGTACTTC CASSRRTSCETQYF . TRBJ2-5 TRBV18 TRBD2
TGTGCCAGCAGCTTGGGGGCTTCCCTCCTTGAAGCTGGGGCCAACGTCCTGACTTTC CASSLGASLLEAGANVLTF . TRBJ2-6 TRBV5-4 .
TGTGCCAGCAGCGTAGACAGCGCTCGCACAGATACGCAGTATTTT CASSVDSARTDTQYF . TRBJ2-3 TRBV9 .